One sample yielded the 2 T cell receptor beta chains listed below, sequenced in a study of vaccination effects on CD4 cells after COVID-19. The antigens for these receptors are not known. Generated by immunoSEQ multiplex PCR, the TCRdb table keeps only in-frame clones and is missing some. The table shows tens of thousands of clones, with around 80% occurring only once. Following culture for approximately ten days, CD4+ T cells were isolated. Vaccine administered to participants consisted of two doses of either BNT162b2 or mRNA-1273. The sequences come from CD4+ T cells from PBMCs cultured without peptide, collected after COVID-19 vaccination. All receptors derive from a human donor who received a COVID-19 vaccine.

In DNA, the CDR3 is TGCGCCAGCAGTGGAAGCCAGCGGAACACAGATACGCAGTATTTT. Protein sequence: CASSGSQRNTDTQYF. The chain recombines TRBV10-1 with TRBJ2-3, with a possible D match to TRBD2 (5 bases). Trimming shortened V by 4 bases and J by 2 bases, and 13 bases separated the two germline ends. The CDR3 loop spans 15 amino acids. Germline V gene data show CDR1 as WNHNN and CDR2 as SYGVQD (reference sequence).

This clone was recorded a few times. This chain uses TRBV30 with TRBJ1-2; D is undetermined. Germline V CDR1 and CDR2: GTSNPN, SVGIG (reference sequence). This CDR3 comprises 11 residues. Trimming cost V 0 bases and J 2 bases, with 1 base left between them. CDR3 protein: CAWSVNYGYTF. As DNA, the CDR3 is TGTGCCTGGAGTGTGAACTATGGCTACACCTTC. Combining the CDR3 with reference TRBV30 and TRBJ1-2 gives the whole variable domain SQTIHQWPATLVQPVGSPLSLECTVEGTSNPNLYWYRQAAGRGLQLLFYSVGIGQISSEVPQNLSASRPQDRQFILSSKKLLLSDSGFYLCAWSVNYGYTFGSGTRLTVV.